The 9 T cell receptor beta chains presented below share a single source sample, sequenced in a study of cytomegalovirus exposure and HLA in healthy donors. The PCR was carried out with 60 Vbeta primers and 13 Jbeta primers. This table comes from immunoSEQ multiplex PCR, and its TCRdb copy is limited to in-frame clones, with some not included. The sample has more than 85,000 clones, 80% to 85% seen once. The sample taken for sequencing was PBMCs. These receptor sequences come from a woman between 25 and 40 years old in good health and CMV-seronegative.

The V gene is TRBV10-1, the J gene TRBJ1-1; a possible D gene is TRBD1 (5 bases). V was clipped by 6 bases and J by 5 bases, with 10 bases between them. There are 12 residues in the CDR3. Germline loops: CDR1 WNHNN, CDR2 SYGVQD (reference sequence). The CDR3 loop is CASSERQTEAFF. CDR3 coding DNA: TGCGCCAGCAGCGAACGACAGACTGAAGCTTTCTTT.

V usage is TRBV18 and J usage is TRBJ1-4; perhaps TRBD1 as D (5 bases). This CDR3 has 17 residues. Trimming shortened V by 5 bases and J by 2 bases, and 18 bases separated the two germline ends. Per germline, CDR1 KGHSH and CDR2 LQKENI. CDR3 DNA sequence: TGTGCCAGCTCATCCCTCACCGGACAACAGACTAATGAAAAACTGTTTTTT. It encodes CASSSLTGQQTNEKLFF.

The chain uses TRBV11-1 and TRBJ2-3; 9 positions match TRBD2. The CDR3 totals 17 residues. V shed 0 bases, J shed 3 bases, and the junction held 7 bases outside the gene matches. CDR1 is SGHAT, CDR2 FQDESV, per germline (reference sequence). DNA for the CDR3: TGTGCCAGCAGCTTAGCGCTAGCGGGATCAGGGACAGATACGCAGTATTTT. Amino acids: CASSLALAGSGTDTQYF.

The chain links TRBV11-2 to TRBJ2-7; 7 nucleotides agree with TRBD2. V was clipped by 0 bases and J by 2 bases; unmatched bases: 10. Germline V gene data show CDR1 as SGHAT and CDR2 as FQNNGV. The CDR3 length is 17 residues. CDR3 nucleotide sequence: TGTGCCAGCAGCTTAGACGACGTGGGAGGGCCAACCTACGAGCAGTACTTC. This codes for CASSLDDVGGPTYEQYF.

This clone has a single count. CDR3 sequence reads: CASSVGDTGTSGTYEQYF. In DNA, the CDR3 is TGTGCCAGCAGCGTAGGGGACACAGGGACTAGCGGAACCTACGAGCAGTACTTC. The chain links TRBV9 to TRBJ2-7; 11 nucleotides agree with TRBD2. The junction had 10 bases not matched to a gene; V was cut back by 0 bases and J by 2 bases. The CDR3 loop spans 18 amino acids. The germline V gene encodes CDR1 SGDLS and CDR2 YYNGEE.

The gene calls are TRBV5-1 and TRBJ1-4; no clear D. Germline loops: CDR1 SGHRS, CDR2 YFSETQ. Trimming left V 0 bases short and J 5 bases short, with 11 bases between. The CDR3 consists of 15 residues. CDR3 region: CASSLGGQPNEKLFF. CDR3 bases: TGCGCCAGCAGCTTGGGCGGCCAGCCAAATGAAAAACTGTTTTTT.

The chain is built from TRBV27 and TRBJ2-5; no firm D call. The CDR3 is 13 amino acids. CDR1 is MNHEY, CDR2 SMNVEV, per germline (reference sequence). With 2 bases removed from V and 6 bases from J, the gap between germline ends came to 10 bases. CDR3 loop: CASSLDPAQTQYF. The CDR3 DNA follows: TGTGCCAGCAGTTTAGACCCAGCGCAGACCCAGTACTTC.

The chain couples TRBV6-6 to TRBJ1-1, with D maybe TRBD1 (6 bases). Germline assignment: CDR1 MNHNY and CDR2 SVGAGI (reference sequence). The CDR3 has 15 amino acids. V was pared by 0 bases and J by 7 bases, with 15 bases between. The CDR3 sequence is CASSYSTGGFGEAFF. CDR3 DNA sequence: TGTGCCAGCAGTTACTCGACGGGGGGCTTTGGTGAAGCTTTCTTT.

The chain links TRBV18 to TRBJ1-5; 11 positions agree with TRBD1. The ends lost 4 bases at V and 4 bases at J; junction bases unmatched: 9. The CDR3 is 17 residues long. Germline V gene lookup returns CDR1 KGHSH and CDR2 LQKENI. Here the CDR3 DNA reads TGTGCCAGCTCACAAGGGACAGGGGGGCAATTGAATCAGCCCCAGCATTTT. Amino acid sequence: CASSQGTGGQLNQPQHF.